This entry lists 31 T cell receptor beta chains sequenced from one sample in a study of T cell responses to AZD1222 COVID-19 vaccine. Clones were read by immunoSEQ multiplex PCR, and TCRdb kept only the in-frame ones, dropping some. The table includes about 180,000 clones, 80% to 95% detected once. Sample: peripheral blood, taken 28 days after the second dose of the MenACWY control vaccine. All receptors come from an adult who received the MenACWY meningococcal vaccine as a control.

The rearrangement links TRBV9 to TRBJ1-1; D is possibly TRBD1 (5 bases). CDR3 length: 17 residues. Germline V CDR1 and CDR2: SGDLS, YYNGEE. The V end lost 0 bases, the J end lost 2 bases, and 17 bases lay between the germline ends. CDR3 DNA: TGTGCCAGCAGCGTAGAACTTGGGGGGACGGCTAACACTGAAGCTTTCTTT. This encodes CASSVELGGTANTEAFF.

The rearrangement links TRBV19 to TRBJ1-4, with D possibly matching TRBD1 (5 bases). V lost 3 bases and J 13 bases, leaving 9 bases between the germline ends. Germline assignment: CDR1 LNHDA and CDR2 SQIVND (reference sequence). The CDR3 sequence is 11 residues long. The CDR3 is CASSIGQGLFF. CDR3 in DNA: TGTGCCAGTAGTATCGGACAAGGACTGTTTTTT.

This sequence joins TRBV6-5 and TRBJ2-5; 12 bases align to TRBD2. V lost 6 bases and J lost 4; bases outside the gene matches: 3. Per germline, CDR1 MNHEY and CDR2 SVGAGI. This CDR3 is 14 amino acids long. Written as DNA, the CDR3 is TGTGCCAGCAGCCTAGCGGGGGGGCCAGAGACCCAGTACTTC. Amino acids: CASSLAGGPETQYF.

The J gene is TRBJ1-6, the V gene TRBV6-5, with 10 bases fitting TRBD1. V lost 8 bases to trimming and J lost 11 bases; unmatched junction nucleotides: 6. Germline V gene sequence: CDR1 MNHEY, CDR2 SVGAGI. CDR3 length equals 13 residues. The DNA of the CDR3 is TGTGCCAGCCGAGACAGGGGGCAAGCACCCCTCCACTTT. This translates into CASRDRGQAPLHF.

The chain joins TRBV12-3 or TRBV12-4 to TRBJ2-5; weak D call: TRBD2 (5 bases). The CDR3 consists of 13 residues. V lost 2 bases, J lost 4 bases, and 8 bases lay in between. CDR3 bases: TGTGCCAGCAGTTTATTTGAGGGAGAGACCCAGTACTTC. Its protein product is CASSLFEGETQYF.

The chain employs TRBV11-2 and TRBJ1-2; the D is unclear. V was cut by 4 bases and J by 9 bases, with 18 bases left in between. CDR3 size: 14 residues. In germline, CDR1 is SGHAT, CDR2 FQNNGV. The CDR3 region has the DNA TGTGCCAGCAGCTCCACGACAAGTCAGTACAGCTACACCTTC. Translated, it gives CASSSTTSQYSYTF.

Worth noting for this clone: Compared with germline, one end of the junction differs, possibly owing to a read error. V usage is TRBV6-5 and J usage is TRBJ2-7; 8 positions match TRBD1. CDR3 length equals 14 residues. Germline V lookup: CDR1 MNHEY, CDR2 SVGAGI. CDR3 bases: TGTGCCAGCAGTAACTCAGGGGGCGGCTACGAGCAGTACTTC. Translated: CASSNSGGGYEQYF.

J is TRBJ1-1 and V is TRBV27; TRBD1 might be the D (5 bases). Trimming took 3 bases from V and 2 from J, leaving 13 bases between them. There are 15 residues in the CDR3. Germline loops: CDR1 MNHEY, CDR2 SMNVEV (reference sequence). Written as DNA, the CDR3 is TGTGCCAGCAGTTTTGGGGCAGGAACTAACACTGAAGCTTTCTTT. As protein: CASSFGAGTNTEAFF.

V usage is TRBV15 and J usage is TRBJ2-7, with D unclear. V gave up 1 base and J gave up 0 bases, with 10 bases separating them. Germline V CDR1 and CDR2: LNHNV, YYDKDF (reference sequence). There are 15 residues in the CDR3. As DNA, the CDR3 is TGTGCCACCAGCAGAGGGGGAACGGACTCCTACGAGCAGTACTTC. This codes for CATSRGGTDSYEQYF.

This clone occurred a few times. The V call is TRBV28, the J call TRBJ1-2, with D hard to call. The CDR3 extends over 13 amino acids. V dropped 2 bases and J dropped 5 bases, with 9 bases sitting between them. Germline lookup yields CDR1 MDHEN and CDR2 SYDVKM. CDR3 sequence: CASSLGVGYGYTF. The CDR3, as DNA: TGTGCCAGCAGTTTAGGGGTTGGGTATGGCTACACCTTC.

The DNA of the CDR3 is TGTGCCAGTAGTAGCCCAGGGAGGAACTATGGCTACACCTTC. Translation: CASSSPGRNYGYTF. V gene TRBV19 combines with J gene TRBJ1-2; possible D gene TRBD1, 5 bases. CDR3 length: 14 residues. Germline values: CDR1 LNHDA, CDR2 SQIVND (reference sequence). Trimming took 4 bases from V and 2 from J, leaving 11 bases between them.

This chain connects TRBV25-1 to TRBJ1-2; D unclear. The V end lost 1 base, the J end lost 1 base, and 13 bases lay between the germline ends. Germline lookup yields CDR1 MGHDK and CDR2 SYGVNS. The CDR3 has 16 residues. The CDR3, as DNA: TGTGCCAGCAGTGAATCCTGGCACGGAGTTAACTATGGCTACACCTTC. It codes for CASSESWHGVNYGYTF.

This clone is a singleton in its sample. The CDR3 region is CSVEVSARGETQYF. The DNA for the CDR3 is TGCAGCGTTGAAGTATCGGCGAGAGGCGAGACCCAGTACTTC. The chain recombines TRBV29-1 with TRBJ2-5; D call uncertain. Germline-derived CDR1 and CDR2 are SQVTM and ANQGSEA. V dropped 1 base and J dropped 5 bases, with 14 bases sitting between them. The CDR3 has 14 amino acids.

The V gene is TRBV19, the J gene TRBJ1-2; D perhaps matches TRBD1 (5 bases). The V and J ends lost 5 bases and 2 bases respectively, with 9 bases between them. The CDR3 is made up of 13 amino acids. CDR1 and CDR2 from the germline V gene are LNHDA and SQIVND (reference sequence). The CDR3 region is CASSSAGNYGYTF. Here the CDR3 DNA reads TGTGCCAGTAGTTCCGCAGGGAACTATGGCTACACCTTC.

V is TRBV5-6 and J is TRBJ1-2; D may be TRBD1 (5 bases). The CDR3 covers 16 residues. The germline gives CDR1 SGHDT, CDR2 YYEEEE. Trimming stripped 2 bases from V and 4 bases from J, with 18 bases between. CDR3 sequence: CASSLPPSSGFYGYTF. CDR3 DNA: TGTGCCAGCAGCTTACCACCGTCGTCAGGGTTCTATGGCTACACCTTC. Together with reference TRBV5-6 and TRBJ1-2, the CDR3 gives the full variable domain: DAGVTQSPTHLIKTRGQQVTLRCSPKSGHDTVSWYQQALGQGPQFIFQYYEEEERQRGNFPDRFSGHQFPNYSSELNVNALLLGDSALYLCASSLPPSSGFYGYTFGSGTRLTVV.

The V gene is TRBV6-2 or TRBV6-3, the J gene TRBJ2-1; 7 bases line up with TRBD2. Per the germline V gene, CDR1 is MNHEY and CDR2 is SVGEGT. The V segment lost 2 bases and the J segment 3 bases; nucleotides outside the gene matches: 1. The CDR3 is 14 amino acids. CDR3 sequence (DNA): TGTGCCAGCAGTTACGGGGGGGTCTACAATGAGCAGTTCTTC. This encodes CASSYGGVYNEQFF.

In its sample, this clone was seen once. The chain has TRBV19 and TRBJ1-4; 7 bases agree with TRBD1. Germline V gene data show CDR1 as LNHDA and CDR2 as SQIVND (reference sequence). CDR3 size: 16 residues. Trimming cost V 5 bases and J 4 bases; bases outside gene matches: 10. The DNA for the CDR3 is TGTGCCAGTAGTCCGCGATGGACAGGTAGTAATGAAAAACTGTTTTTT. Amino acid sequence: CASSPRWTGSNEKLFF.

The rearrangement links TRBV7-9 to TRBJ1-1; D is undetermined. This CDR3 comprises 12 residues. Germline CDR1 SEHNR, CDR2 FQNEAQ (reference sequence). V lost 6 bases, J lost 7 bases, and 12 bases lay in between. The CDR3 bases are TGTGCCAGCAGTTTTAATCGTGTTGAAGCTTTCTTT. Encoded protein: CASSFNRVEAFF.

CDR3 sequence (DNA): TGTGCCAGCAGCCTCGGGACCGAGCAGTTCTTC. Translated: CASSLGTEQFF. This chain links TRBV7-8 with TRBJ2-1, with D perhaps matching TRBD1 or TRBD2 (5 bases each). V gave up 5 bases and J gave up 10 bases, with 9 bases separating them. CDR1 is SGHVS and CDR2 is FQNEAQ in the germline V gene. The CDR3 consists of 11 residues. Together with reference TRBV7-8 and TRBJ2-1, the CDR3 gives the full variable domain: GAGVSQSPRYKVAKRGQDVALRCDPISGHVSLFWYQQALGQGPEFLTYFQNEAQLDKSGLPSDRFFAERPEGSVSTLKIQRTQQEDSAVYLCASSLGTEQFFGPGTRLTVL.

This chain links TRBV29-1 with TRBJ1-2; D gene ambiguous. V was shortened by 6 bases and J by 8 bases, with 13 bases between the two germline ends. CDR3 length: 11 amino acids. Germline CDR1 is SQVTM and CDR2 is ANQGSEA. CDR3 in amino acids: CSVRWIGGYTF. The DNA of the CDR3 is TGCAGCGTGAGGTGGATTGGGGGCTACACCTTC.

The chain employs TRBV2 and TRBJ1-2, with 7 bases matching TRBD1. V lost 5 bases, J lost 4 bases, and 4 bases stayed unmatched. Germline V lookup: CDR1 SNHLY, CDR2 FYNNEI. The CDR3 is 13 amino acids. The CDR3 spells CASSRDSLYGYTF. The CDR3 DNA sequence: TGTGCCAGCAGTAGGGACAGCCTCTATGGCTACACCTTC.

This chain joins TRBV6-2 or TRBV6-3 and TRBJ2-7; D is uncertain. With 2 bases removed from V and 1 base from J, the gap between germline ends came to 12 bases. CDR1 is MNHEY and CDR2 is SVGEGT in the germline V gene. The CDR3 has 15 residues. The CDR3 loop is CASSYTPRSSYEQYF. The CDR3 DNA is TGTGCCAGCAGTTACACCCCGCGGAGTTCCTACGAGCAGTACTTC.

V usage is TRBV7-2 and J usage is TRBJ2-1; D call uncertain. Germline assignment: CDR1 SGHTA and CDR2 FQGNSA. The CDR3 is 13 amino acids. V was clipped by 2 bases and J by 6 bases, with 8 bases between them. CDR3 loop: CASSLLRLNEQFF. CDR3 bases: TGTGCCAGCAGCTTACTCCGGCTCAATGAGCAGTTCTTC. Full variable domain (missing parts from reference TRBV7-2 and TRBJ2-1): GAGVSQSPSNKVTEKGKDVELRCDPISGHTALYWYRQSLGQGLEFLIYFQGNSAPDKSGLPSDRFSAERTGGSVSTLTIQRTQQEDSAVYLCASSLLRLNEQFFGPGTRLTVL.

J is TRBJ1-1 and V is TRBV30; D is unclear. CDR3 length: 13 residues. Trimming removed 2 bases at V and 3 bases at J, with 10 bases between. The germline V gene has CDR1 GTSNPN and CDR2 SVGIG (reference sequence). The CDR3, as DNA: TGTGCCTGGAGTCCCGAGGGCTACACTGAAGCTTTCTTT. Residues: CAWSPEGYTEAFF. Full variable domain (outside the CDR3, taken from reference TRBV30 and TRBJ1-1): SQTIHQWPATLVQPVGSPLSLECTVEGTSNPNLYWYRQAAGRGLQLLFYSVGIGQISSEVPQNLSASRPQDRQFILSSKKLLLSDSGFYLCAWSPEGYTEAFFGQGTRLTVV.

The chain uses TRBV18 and TRBJ2-1, with TRBD2 matching 7 bases. The CDR3 contains 16 residues. Trimming took 0 bases from V and 4 from J; bases not matched to a gene: 6. Germline CDR1 KGHSH, CDR2 LQKENI. The CDR3 DNA reads as TGTGCCAGCTCACCACCCAGCGGGGAACCATACAATGAGCAGTTCTTC. Its translation: CASSPPSGEPYNEQFF.

This clone was seen just once. The chain is built from TRBV6-1 and TRBJ1-1; D unclear. Trimming took 1 base from V and 0 from J, leaving 12 bases between them. Per the germline V gene, CDR1 is MNHNS and CDR2 is SASEGT. This CDR3 contains 16 residues. The CDR3 coding sequence is TGTGCCAGCAGTGAAGGGGTGGTTAGATTGAACACTGAAGCTTTCTTT. This codes for CASSEGVVRLNTEAFF.

The V and J genes are TRBV9 and TRBJ2-1; 9 bases fit TRBD2. The germline V gene has CDR1 SGDLS and CDR2 YYNGEE. The CDR3 covers 15 residues. V shed 0 bases, J shed 7 bases, and the junction held 5 bases outside the gene matches. The CDR3 reads CASSVDSGGSNEQFF. The CDR3, as DNA: TGTGCCAGCAGCGTAGACAGCGGGGGGTCGAATGAGCAGTTCTTC.

V usage is TRBV12-3 or TRBV12-4 and J usage is TRBJ1-2; D gene ambiguous. The CDR3 runs to 12 residues. Trimming pared 5 bases from V and 6 bases from J, leaving 10 bases between. The DNA for the CDR3 is TGTGCCAGCAGTCCGACGGGGAATGGCTACACCTTC. Protein product: CASSPTGNGYTF.

This sequence joins TRBV27 and TRBJ1-5; D call uncertain. V was cut by 5 bases and J by 7 bases, with 21 bases left in between. CDR1 MNHEY and CDR2 SMNVEV come from the germline V gene (reference sequence). The CDR3 contains 16 residues. The CDR3 loop is CASSPILGLRSQPQHF. In nucleotides, the CDR3 is TGTGCCAGCAGTCCCATCTTAGGGCTCAGGAGCCAGCCCCAGCATTTT.

V gene TRBV9 combines with J gene TRBJ1-6; D is uncertain. Germline V gives CDR1 SGDLS, CDR2 YYNGEE. This CDR3 spans 14 amino acids. The V and J ends lost 0 bases and 9 bases respectively, with 10 bases between them. For the CDR3, the DNA is TGTGCCAGCAGCGTAGCTCTTCCAGGTTCACCCCTCCACTTT. Translating it yields CASSVALPGSPLHF. The full variable domain, in which reference TRBV9 and TRBJ1-6 provide the parts outside the CDR3, is DSGVTQTPKHLITATGQRVTLRCSPRSGDLSVYWYQQSLDQGLQFLIQYYNGEERAKGNILERFSAQQFPDLHSELNLSSLELGDSALYFCASSVALPGSPLHFGNGTRLTVT.

The chain carries TRBV7-8 and TRBJ2-7, with 9 bases matching TRBD1. CDR1 and CDR2 (germline): SGHVS, FQNEAQ. This CDR3 has 14 amino acids. The V segment lost 7 bases and the J segment 11 bases; nucleotides outside the gene matches: 15. CDR3 DNA sequence: TGTGCCAGCACCATGGGACAGGGACAGTCTATTAAGTACTTC. Translation: CASTMGQGQSIKYF.